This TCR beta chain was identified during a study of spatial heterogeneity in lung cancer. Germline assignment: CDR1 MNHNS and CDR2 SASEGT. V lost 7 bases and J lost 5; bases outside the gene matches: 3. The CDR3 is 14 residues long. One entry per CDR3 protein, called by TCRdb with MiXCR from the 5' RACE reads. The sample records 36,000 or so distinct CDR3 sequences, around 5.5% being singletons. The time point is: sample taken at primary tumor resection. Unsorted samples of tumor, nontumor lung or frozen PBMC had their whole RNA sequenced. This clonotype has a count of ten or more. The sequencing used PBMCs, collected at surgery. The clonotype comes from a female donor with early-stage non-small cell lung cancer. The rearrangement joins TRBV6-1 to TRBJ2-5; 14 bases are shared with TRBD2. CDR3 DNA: TGTGCCAGCAATAGACTAGCGGGAGGGGAGACCCAGTACTTC. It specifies CASNRLAGGETQYF.